This T cell receptor beta chain is from a study of OX40 agonist ivuxolimab in advanced cancers. Turning to the study itself: The group had a mean age of about 64 years, ranged from about 23 to 85, and was roughly 83% male. General study points: Clonal expansion among partial responders at 0.1-3.0 mg/kg ranked near the lowest. Researchers report that CD8+ T cells had, on average, more expanded clones than CD4+.

The repertoire was sequenced with immunoSEQ multiplex PCR; TCRdb's copy has only in-frame clones and lacks some. The data hold roughly 97,000 clones, with roughly nine tenths observed a single time. Regarding this clone: What it recognizes is unknown. Germline is not matched at one junction end, which may reflect a read error.

People who had autoimmune disease history or systemic immunosuppression were excluded. Germline V gene data show CDR1 as SSHAT and CDR2 as FNYEAQ (reference sequence). This CDR3 is built from 17 residues. The rearrangement links TRBV7-7 to TRBJ2-2; TRBD2 matches 12 bases. The receptor comes from an adult with an advanced solid tumor such as melanoma, head and neck, liver or kidney cancer. Sequenced material: CD4+ or CD8+ T cells sorted from blood, taken in a trial of the OX40 agonist ivuxolimab. Written as DNA, the CDR3 is TGTGCTAGCAGCCCGCTAACTAGCGGGAGGTACACCGGGGAGCTGTTTTTT. Amino acids: CASSPLTSGRYTGELFF.